The 10 T cell receptor beta chains reported below all come from one sample, sequenced in a study of T cells after somatic rescue of genetic block. Assay: immunoSEQ multiplex PCR; the TCRdb copy retains only in-frame clones and omits some. The table lists roughly 51,000 clones, 95% to 96% of them singletons, with 0.075% to 0.095% in the top ten. Sequences were obtained from peripheral blood mononuclear cells (PBMCs). The receptors were gathered from a child younger than two.

This clone was seen more than once but under ten times. The chain is built from TRBV11-2 and TRBJ1-1; tentative D call: TRBD1 (6 bases). Germline V CDR1 and CDR2: SGHAT, FQNNGV. This CDR3 spans 13 amino acids. V lost 0 bases to trimming and J lost 4 bases, with 6 bases between them. CDR3 residues: CASSLDRGTEAFF. In nucleotides, the CDR3 is TGTGCCAGCAGCTTAGACAGGGGCACTGAAGCTTTCTTT.

The chain employs TRBV7-9 and TRBJ2-7, with TRBD1 matching 9 bases. In germline, CDR1 is SEHNR, CDR2 FQNEAQ (reference sequence). The CDR3 runs 14 residues. Trimming took 4 bases from V and 2 from J; bases not matched to a gene: 3. The CDR3 loop reads CASSWTGETYEQYF. The CDR3 DNA sequence: TGTGCCAGCAGCTGGACAGGGGAAACCTACGAGCAGTACTTC.

The V call is TRBV20-1, the J call TRBJ1-4; unclear D gene. The CDR3 is 10 amino acids. Trimming removed 5 bases from V and 5 bases from J, with 3 bases in between. Per germline, CDR1 DFQATT and CDR2 SNEGSKA (reference sequence). This chain's CDR3 is CSARNEKLFF. CDR3 sequence (DNA): TGCAGTGCTCGCAATGAAAAACTGTTTTTT.

In nucleotides, the CDR3 is TGTGCCAGCAGTCGAGGGTCGAATCAGCCCCAGCATTTT. Residues: CASSRGSNQPQHF. This chain uses TRBV25-1 with TRBJ1-5; no clear D gene. The germline CDR1 and CDR2 sequences are MGHDK and SYGVNS. This CDR3 is 13 amino acids long. V lost 5 bases and J lost 4, with 9 bases in between.

In its sample, this clone was seen once. The chain couples TRBV21-1 to TRBJ2-5; TRBD2 is taken as the D call from the table, unchecked against the DNA. TRBV21-1 is a listed pseudogene. The CDR3 runs 21 residues. CDR3 sequence: CASSKSEGAPRLAGKWETQYF. In DNA, the CDR3 is TGTGCCAGCAGCAAATCGGAGGGGGCCCCTCGACTAGCGGGGAAGTGGGAGACCCAGTACTTC.

The rearrangement uses TRBV5-1 and TRBJ1-1; D remains ambiguous. The CDR3 covers 16 residues. Germline-derived CDR1 and CDR2 are SGHRS and YFSETQ. V lost 4 bases and J 8 bases, leaving 24 bases between the germline ends. This CDR3 is CASSHGLIMGLVEAFF. In DNA, the CDR3 is TGCGCCAGCAGCCACGGACTCATTATGGGGTTGGTCGAAGCTTTCTTT.

The chain couples TRBV5-5 to TRBJ2-7, with D perhaps TRBD1 (6 bases). Trimming removed 0 bases from V and 2 bases from J, with 9 bases in between. Per germline, CDR1 SGHKS and CDR2 YYEKEE (reference sequence). This CDR3 has 14 residues. The CDR3 sequence: CASSLGQAAYEQYF. The CDR3 DNA follows: TGTGCCAGCAGCTTGGGACAGGCCGCCTACGAGCAGTACTTC. The variable domain in full, with the rest retrieved from reference TRBV5-5 and TRBJ2-7, is DAGVTQSPTHLIKTRGQQVTLRCSPISGHKSVSWYQQVLGQGPQFIFQYYEKEERGRGNFPDRFSARQFPNYSSELNVNALLLGDSALYLCASSLGQAAYEQYFGPGTRLTVT.

The V call is TRBV30, the J call TRBJ1-5; 10 bases map to TRBD1. This CDR3 has 15 amino acids. Germline values: CDR1 GTSNPN, CDR2 SVGIG (reference sequence). Trimming at V came to 5 bases and at J to 9 bases, leaving 13 bases not matched to a gene. This CDR3 is CAWVLSRDRGRPQHF. In nucleotides, the CDR3 is TGTGCCTGGGTACTGTCAAGGGACAGGGGCAGGCCCCAGCATTTT.

The chain recombines TRBV7-2 with TRBJ2-7, with 12 positions matching TRBD2. Germline trimming cut 5 bases from V and 4 bases from J; bases unmatched to any gene: 9. The CDR3 extends over 16 amino acids. Looked up from germline, CDR1 is SGHTA and CDR2 is FQGNSA. The CDR3 bases are TGTGCCAGCAGCAAATACCCGACTAGCGGGGGATACGAGCAGTACTTC. Its protein product is CASSKYPTSGGYEQYF.

In its sample, this clone was seen once. V is TRBV19 and J is TRBJ1-1; D uncertain. V lost 10 bases and J 4 bases, leaving 19 bases between the germline ends. Germline assignment: CDR1 LNHDA and CDR2 SQIVND (reference sequence). The CDR3 runs 14 residues. In DNA form, the CDR3 reads TGTGCCACACAACCGCTTCCCGGCGGCACTGAAGCTTTCTTT. As protein: CATQPLPGGTEAFF.